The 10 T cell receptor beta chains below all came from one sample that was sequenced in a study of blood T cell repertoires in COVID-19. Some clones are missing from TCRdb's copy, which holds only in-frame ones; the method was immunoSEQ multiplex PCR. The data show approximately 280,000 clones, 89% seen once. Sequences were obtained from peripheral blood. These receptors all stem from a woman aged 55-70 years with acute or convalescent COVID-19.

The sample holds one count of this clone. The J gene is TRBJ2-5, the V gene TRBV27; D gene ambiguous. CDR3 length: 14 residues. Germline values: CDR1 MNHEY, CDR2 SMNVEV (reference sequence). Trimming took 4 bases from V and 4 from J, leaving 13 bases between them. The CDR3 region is CASSSLRSTETQYF. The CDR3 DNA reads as TGTGCCAGCAGTTCCCTCCGTAGCACAGAGACCCAGTACTTC.

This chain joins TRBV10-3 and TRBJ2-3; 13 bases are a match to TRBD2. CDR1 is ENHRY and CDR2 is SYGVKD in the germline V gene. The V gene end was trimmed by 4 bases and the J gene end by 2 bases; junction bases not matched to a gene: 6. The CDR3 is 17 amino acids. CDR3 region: CAISGRTSGGYTDTQYF. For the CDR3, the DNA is TGTGCCATCAGTGGAAGGACTAGCGGGGGATACACAGATACGCAGTATTTT.

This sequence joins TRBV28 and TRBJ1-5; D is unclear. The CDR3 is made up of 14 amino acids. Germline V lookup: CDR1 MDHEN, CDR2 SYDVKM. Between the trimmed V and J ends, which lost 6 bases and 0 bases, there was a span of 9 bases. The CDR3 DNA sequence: TGTGCCAGCAGCAAAGAGCTTAGCAATCAGCCCCAGCATTTT. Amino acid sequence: CASSKELSNQPQHF.

The CDR3 region is CASSVGAGGDYQPQHF. CDR3 sequence (DNA): TGCGCCAGCAGCGTGGGGGCGGGAGGAGATTATCAGCCCCAGCATTTT. The chain employs TRBV5-1 and TRBJ1-5; a possible D gene is TRBD1 (6 bases). The CDR3 spans 16 residues. V lost 4 bases to trimming and J lost 5 bases, with 19 bases between them. The V gene's germline CDR1 is SGHRS and CDR2 YFSETQ.

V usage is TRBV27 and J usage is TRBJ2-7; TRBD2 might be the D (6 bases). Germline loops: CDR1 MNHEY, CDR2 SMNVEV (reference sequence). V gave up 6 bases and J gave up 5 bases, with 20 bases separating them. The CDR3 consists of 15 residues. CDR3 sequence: CASRARGGGFHEQYF. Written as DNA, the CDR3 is TGTGCCAGCAGGGCCCGCGGAGGAGGGTTCCACGAGCAGTACTTC.

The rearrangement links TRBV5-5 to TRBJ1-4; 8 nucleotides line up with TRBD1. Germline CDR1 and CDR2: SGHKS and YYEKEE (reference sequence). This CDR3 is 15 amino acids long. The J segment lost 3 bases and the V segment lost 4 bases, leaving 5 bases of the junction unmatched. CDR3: CASSPPTGANEKLFF. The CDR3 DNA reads TGTGCCAGCAGCCCGCCGACAGGGGCTAATGAAAAACTGTTTTTT.

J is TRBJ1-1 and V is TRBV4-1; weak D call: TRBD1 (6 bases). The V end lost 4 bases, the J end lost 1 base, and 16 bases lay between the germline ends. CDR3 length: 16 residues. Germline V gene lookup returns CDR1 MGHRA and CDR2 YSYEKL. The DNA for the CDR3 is TGCGCCAGCAGCCCCACAGGGACGGGAAGGAACACTGAAGCTTTCTTT. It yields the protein CASSPTGTGRNTEAFF.

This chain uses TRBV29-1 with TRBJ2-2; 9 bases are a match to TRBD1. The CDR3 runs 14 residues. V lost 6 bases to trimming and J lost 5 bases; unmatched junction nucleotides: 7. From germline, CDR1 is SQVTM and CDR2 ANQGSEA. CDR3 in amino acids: CSVRGQGATGELFF. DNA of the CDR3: TGCAGCGTGAGGGGACAGGGTGCAACCGGGGAGCTGTTTTTT.

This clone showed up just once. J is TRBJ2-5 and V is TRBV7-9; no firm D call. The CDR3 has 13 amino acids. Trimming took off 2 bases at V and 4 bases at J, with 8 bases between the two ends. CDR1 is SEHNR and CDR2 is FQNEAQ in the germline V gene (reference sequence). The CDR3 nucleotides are TGTGCCAGCAGCTTATTCGGAGTAGAGACCCAGTACTTC. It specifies CASSLFGVETQYF.

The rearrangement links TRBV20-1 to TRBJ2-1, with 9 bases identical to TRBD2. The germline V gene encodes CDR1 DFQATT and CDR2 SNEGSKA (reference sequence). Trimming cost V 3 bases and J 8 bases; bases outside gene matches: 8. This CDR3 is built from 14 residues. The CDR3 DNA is TGCAGTGCTAGTCGGCGGGAGGGCCTGGATGAGCAGTTCTTC. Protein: CSASRREGLDEQFF.